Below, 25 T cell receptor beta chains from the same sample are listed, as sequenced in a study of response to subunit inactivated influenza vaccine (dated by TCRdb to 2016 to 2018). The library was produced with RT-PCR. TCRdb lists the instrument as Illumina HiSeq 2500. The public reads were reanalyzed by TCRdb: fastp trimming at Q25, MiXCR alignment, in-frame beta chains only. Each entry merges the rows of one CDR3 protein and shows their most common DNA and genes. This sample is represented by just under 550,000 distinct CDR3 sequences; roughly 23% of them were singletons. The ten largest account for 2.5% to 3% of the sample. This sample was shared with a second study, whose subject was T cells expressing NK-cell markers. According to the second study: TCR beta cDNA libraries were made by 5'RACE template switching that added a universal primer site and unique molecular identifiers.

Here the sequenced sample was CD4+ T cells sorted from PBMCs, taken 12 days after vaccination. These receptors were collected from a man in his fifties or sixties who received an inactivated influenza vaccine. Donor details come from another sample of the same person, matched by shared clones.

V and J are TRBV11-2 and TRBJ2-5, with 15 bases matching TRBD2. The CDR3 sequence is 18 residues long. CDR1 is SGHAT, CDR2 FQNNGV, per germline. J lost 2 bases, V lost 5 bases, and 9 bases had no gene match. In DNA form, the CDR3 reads TGTGCCAGCAGCAAAATCGGGACTAGCGGGAGGCGTCAAGAGACCCAGTACTTC. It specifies CASSKIGTSGRRQETQYF.

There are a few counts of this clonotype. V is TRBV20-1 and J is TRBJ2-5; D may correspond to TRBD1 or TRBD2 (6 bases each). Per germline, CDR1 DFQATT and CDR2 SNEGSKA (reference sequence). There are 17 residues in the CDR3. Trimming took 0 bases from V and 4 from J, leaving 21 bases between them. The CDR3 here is CSARDLMKQGGSETQYF. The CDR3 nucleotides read TGCAGTGCTAGAGATCTAATGAAACAGGGAGGTTCAGAGACCCAGTACTTC.

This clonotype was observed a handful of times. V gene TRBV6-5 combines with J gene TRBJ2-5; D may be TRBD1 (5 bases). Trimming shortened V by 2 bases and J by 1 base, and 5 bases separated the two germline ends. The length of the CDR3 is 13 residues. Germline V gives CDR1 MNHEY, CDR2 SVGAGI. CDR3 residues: CASSYTGQETQYF. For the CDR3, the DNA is TGTGCCAGCAGTTACACAGGCCAAGAGACCCAGTACTTC.

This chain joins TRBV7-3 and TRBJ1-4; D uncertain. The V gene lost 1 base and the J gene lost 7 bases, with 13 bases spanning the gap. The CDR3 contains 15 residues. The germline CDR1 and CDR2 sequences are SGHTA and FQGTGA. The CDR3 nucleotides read TGTGCCAGCAGCTTAAGTCCGGGCTGGGGTGAAAAACTGTTTTTT. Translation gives CASSLSPGWGEKLFF. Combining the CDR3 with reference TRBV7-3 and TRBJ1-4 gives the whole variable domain GAGVSQTPSNKVTEKGKYVELRCDPISGHTALYWYRQSLGQGPEFLIYFQGTGAADDSGLPNDRFFAVRPEGSVSTLKIQRTERGDSAVYLCASSLSPGWGEKLFFGSGTQLSVL.

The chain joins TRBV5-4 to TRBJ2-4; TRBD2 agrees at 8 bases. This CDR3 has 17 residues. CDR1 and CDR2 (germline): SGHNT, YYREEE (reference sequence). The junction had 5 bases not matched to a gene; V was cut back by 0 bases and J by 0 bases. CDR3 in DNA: TGTGCCAGCAGCTTGGCCAGCGGGAGTTTAGCCAAAAACATTCAGTACTTC. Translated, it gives CASSLASGSLAKNIQYF.

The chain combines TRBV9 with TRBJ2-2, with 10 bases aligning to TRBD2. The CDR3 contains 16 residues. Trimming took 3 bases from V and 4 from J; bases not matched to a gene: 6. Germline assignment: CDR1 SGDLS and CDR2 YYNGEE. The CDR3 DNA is TGTGCCAGCAGCGCCCTAGCGGGAGAGTTCACCGGGGAGCTGTTTTTT. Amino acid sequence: CASSALAGEFTGELFF. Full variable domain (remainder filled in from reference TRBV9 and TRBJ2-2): DSGVTQTPKHLITATGQRVTLRCSPRSGDLSVYWYQQSLDQGLQFLIQYYNGEERAKGNILERFSAQQFPDLHSELNLSSLELGDSALYFCASSALAGEFTGELFFGEGSRLTVL.

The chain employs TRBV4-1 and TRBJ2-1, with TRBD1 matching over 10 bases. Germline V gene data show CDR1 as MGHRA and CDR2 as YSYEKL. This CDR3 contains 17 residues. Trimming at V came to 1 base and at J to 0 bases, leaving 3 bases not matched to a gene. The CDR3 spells CASSQGGQGSSYNEQFF. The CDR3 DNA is TGCGCCAGCAGCCAAGGGGGACAGGGGAGCTCCTACAATGAGCAGTTCTTC.

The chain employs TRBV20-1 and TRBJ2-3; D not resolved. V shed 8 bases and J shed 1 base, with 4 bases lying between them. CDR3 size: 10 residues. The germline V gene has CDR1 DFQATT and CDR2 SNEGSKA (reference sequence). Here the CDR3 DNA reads TGCAGTACGCGCACAGATACGCAGTATTTT. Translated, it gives CSTRTDTQYF.

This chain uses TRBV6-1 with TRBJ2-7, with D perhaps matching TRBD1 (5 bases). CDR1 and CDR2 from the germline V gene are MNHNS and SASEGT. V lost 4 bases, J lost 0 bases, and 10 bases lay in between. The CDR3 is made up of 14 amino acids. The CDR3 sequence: CASSGQFYSYEQYF. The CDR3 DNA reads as TGTGCCAGCAGTGGACAGTTTTACTCCTACGAGCAGTACTTC.

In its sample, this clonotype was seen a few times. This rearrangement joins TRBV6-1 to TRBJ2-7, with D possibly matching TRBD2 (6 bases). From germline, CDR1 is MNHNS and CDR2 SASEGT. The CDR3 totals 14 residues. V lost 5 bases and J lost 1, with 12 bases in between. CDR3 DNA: TGTGCCAGCAGTCAAGGGACTTATTCCTACGAGCAGTACTTC. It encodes CASSQGTYSYEQYF.

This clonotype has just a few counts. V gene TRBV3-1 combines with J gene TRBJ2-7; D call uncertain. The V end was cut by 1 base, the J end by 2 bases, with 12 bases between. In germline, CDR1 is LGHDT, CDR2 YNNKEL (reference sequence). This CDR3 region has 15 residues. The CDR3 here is CASSQASRSTYEQYF. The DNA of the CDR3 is TGTGCCAGCAGCCAAGCCTCTAGATCTACCTACGAGCAGTACTTC.

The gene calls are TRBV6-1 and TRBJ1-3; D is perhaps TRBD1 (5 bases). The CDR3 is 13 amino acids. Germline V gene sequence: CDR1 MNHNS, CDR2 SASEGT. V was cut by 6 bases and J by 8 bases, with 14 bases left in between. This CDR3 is CASRLGARDTIYF. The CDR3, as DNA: TGTGCCAGCAGACTAGGGGCCAGGGACACCATATATTTT.

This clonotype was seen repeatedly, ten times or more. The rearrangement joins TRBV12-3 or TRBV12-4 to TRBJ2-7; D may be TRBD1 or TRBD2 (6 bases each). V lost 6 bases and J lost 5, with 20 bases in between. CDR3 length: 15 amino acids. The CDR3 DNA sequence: TGTGCCAGCAGCCCGGGGGCGGATCCTTCGAACGAGCAGTACTTC. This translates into CASSPGADPSNEQYF.

This CDR3 reads CASTRQGSPYEQYF. CDR3 DNA: TGTGCCAGCACTAGACAGGGGAGCCCCTACGAGCAGTACTTC. The chain employs TRBV21-1 and TRBJ2-7; the table assigns TRBD1, which was not confirmed against the DNA. TRBV21-1 is assigned pseudogene status. CDR3 length equals 14 residues.

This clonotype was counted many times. CDR3 DNA sequence: TGTGCCACCAGCAGGCTTGGACAGGGGCGATCTGGAAACACCATATATTTT. This encodes CATSRLGQGRSGNTIYF. The V call is TRBV15, the J call TRBJ1-3, with 9 bases fitting TRBD1. Germline V lookup: CDR1 LNHNV, CDR2 YYDKDF (reference sequence). CDR3 length: 17 residues. J was trimmed by 1 base and V by 3 bases; bases with no gene match: 7.

CDR3 sequence reads: CASSLAQGLYTEAFF. The CDR3 DNA reads as TGTGCCAGCAGCTTAGCGCAGGGATTGTACACTGAAGCTTTCTTT. The chain couples TRBV7-2 to TRBJ1-1, with D possibly TRBD1 on 5 matching bases. The V end lost 0 bases, the J end lost 3 bases, and 11 bases lay between the germline ends. This CDR3 contains 15 residues. Germline CDR1 SGHTA, CDR2 FQGNSA. Variable domain in full (rest from reference TRBV7-2 and TRBJ1-1): GAGVSQSPSNKVTEKGKDVELRCDPISGHTALYWYRQSLGQGLEFLIYFQGNSAPDKSGLPSDRFSAERTGGSVSTLTIQRTQQEDSAVYLCASSLAQGLYTEAFFGQGTRLTVV.

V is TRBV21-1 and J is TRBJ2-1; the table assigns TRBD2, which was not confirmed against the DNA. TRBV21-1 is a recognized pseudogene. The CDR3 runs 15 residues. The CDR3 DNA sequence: TGTGCCAGCAGCCCGCTAGCGGGGTCCATCAATGAGCAGTTCTTC. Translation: CASSPLAGSINEQFF.

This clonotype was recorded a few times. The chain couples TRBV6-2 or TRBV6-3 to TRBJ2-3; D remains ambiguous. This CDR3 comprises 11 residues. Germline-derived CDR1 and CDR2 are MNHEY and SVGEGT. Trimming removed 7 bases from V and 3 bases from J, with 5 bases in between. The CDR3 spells CASTTTDTQYF. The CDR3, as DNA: TGTGCCAGCACGACGACAGATACGCAGTATTTT.

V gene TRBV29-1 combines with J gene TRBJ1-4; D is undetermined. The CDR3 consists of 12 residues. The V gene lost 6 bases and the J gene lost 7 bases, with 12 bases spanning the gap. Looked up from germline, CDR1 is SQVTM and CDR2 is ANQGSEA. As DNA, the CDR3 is TGCAGCGTAAGGGTGGGCGGTGAAAAACTGTTTTTT. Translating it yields CSVRVGGEKLFF.

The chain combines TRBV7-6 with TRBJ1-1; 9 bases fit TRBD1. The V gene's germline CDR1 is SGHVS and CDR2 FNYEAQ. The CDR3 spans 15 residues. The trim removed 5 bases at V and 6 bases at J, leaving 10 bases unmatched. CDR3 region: CASSVDRGRISEAFF. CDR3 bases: TGTGCCAGCAGCGTGGACAGGGGTAGAATCTCTGAAGCTTTCTTT.

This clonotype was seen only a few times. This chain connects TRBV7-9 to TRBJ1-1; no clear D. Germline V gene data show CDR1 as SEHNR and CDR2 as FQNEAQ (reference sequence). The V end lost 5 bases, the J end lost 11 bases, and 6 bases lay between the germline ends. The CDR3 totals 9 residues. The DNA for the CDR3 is TGTGCCAGCAGCCCCAGGGCTTTCTTT. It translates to CASSPRAFF.

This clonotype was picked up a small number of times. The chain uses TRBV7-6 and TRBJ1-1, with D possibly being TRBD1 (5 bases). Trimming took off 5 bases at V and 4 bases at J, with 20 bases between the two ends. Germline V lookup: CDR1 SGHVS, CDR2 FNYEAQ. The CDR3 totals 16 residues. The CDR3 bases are TGTGCCAGCAGCCGCCAGACGCGGGGGAGACCCACTGAAGCTTTCTTT. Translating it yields CASSRQTRGRPTEAFF.

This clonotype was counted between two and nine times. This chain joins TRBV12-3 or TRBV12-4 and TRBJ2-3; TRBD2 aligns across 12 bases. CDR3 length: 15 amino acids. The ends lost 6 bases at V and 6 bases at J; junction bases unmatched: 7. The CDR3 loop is CASRRLAGVRDTQYF. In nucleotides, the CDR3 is TGTGCCAGCAGAAGACTAGCGGGGGTGCGGGATACGCAGTATTTT.

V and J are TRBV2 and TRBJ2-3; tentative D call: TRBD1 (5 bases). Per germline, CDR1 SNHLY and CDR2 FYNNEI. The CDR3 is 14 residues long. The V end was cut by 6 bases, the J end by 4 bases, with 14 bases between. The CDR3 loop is CASRSPQGPDTQYF. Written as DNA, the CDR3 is TGTGCCAGCAGGTCTCCCCAGGGCCCAGATACGCAGTATTTT.

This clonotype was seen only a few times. CDR3 in amino acids: CAISETGWEDIQYF. As DNA, the CDR3 is TGTGCCATCAGTGAGACAGGGTGGGAGGACATTCAGTACTTC. The chain recombines TRBV10-3 with TRBJ2-4; D may correspond to TRBD1 or TRBD2 (6 bases each). The V end lost 2 bases, the J end lost 8 bases, and 13 bases lay between the germline ends. Germline V CDR1 and CDR2: ENHRY, SYGVKD. This CDR3 has 14 amino acids.